Below, one TCR beta chain is given with its context. Between the trimmed V and J ends, which lost 2 bases and 3 bases, there was a span of 7 bases. This CDR3 has 13 residues. The data were taken from a study of blood T cell repertoires in COVID-19. Methods used by the authors: Estimated nucleated cell counts came from reference gene primer amplification. Profiling relied on immunoSEQ multiplex PCR, and the TCRdb table lists in-frame clones only, not all of them. That table furnishes V, J and clone size, whereas the DNA furnished D and trimming. The profile shows some 290,000 clones, approximately 86% of them singletons.

The gene calls are TRBV12-3 or TRBV12-4 and TRBJ2-5; D is uncertain. Sequencing input: peripheral blood. This TCR came from a man younger than 35 with active or convalescent COVID-19. This CDR3 is CASSLHSKETQYF. The CDR3 nucleotides are TGTGCCAGCAGTTTACATAGCAAAGAGACCCAGTACTTC.